The 24 T cell receptor beta chains below were found in one sample sequenced in a study of blood T cell repertoires in COVID-19. Assay: immunoSEQ multiplex PCR; the TCRdb copy retains only in-frame clones and omits some. The profile shows tens of thousands of clones, roughly 80% of them singletons. Sample: peripheral blood. The receptors come from a woman aged 70 to 79 with acute or convalescent COVID-19.

V and J are TRBV27 and TRBJ2-7, with 7 bases identical to TRBD2. This CDR3 has 16 amino acids. CDR1 is MNHEY, CDR2 SMNVEV, per germline (reference sequence). The V gene end was trimmed by 2 bases and the J gene end by 2 bases; junction bases not matched to a gene: 9. CDR3 region: CASSLSGTLTTYEQYF. For the CDR3, the DNA is TGTGCCAGCAGTTTAAGCGGGACCTTAACGACCTACGAGCAGTACTTC.

V usage is TRBV5-8 and J usage is TRBJ1-5; no firm D call. The CDR3 sequence is 15 residues long. Germline CDR1 is SGHTS and CDR2 is YDEGEE. V was shortened by 3 bases and J by 4 bases, with 14 bases between the two germline ends. CDR3 sequence: CASSYSTQPNQPQHF. CDR3 sequence (DNA): TGTGCCAGCAGCTACAGCACACAACCAAATCAGCCCCAGCATTTT.

This rearrangement joins TRBV6-5 to TRBJ2-7; 7 bases are shared with TRBD1. Germline CDR1 is MNHEY and CDR2 is SVGAGI. J was trimmed by 6 bases and V by 6 bases; bases with no gene match: 14. This CDR3 contains 15 residues. CDR3 amino acids: CASRATGTARSEQYF. CDR3 nucleotide sequence: TGTGCCAGCAGGGCAACCGGGACAGCACGTTCCGAGCAGTACTTC.

The V call is TRBV19, the J call TRBJ1-6, with D possibly TRBD1 on 5 matching bases. Germline V lookup: CDR1 LNHDA, CDR2 SQIVND (reference sequence). The CDR3 has 17 amino acids. Trimming cost V 4 bases and J 0 bases, with 13 bases left between them. CDR3 sequence (DNA): TGTGCCAGTAGTACCGGGGGACCGAGCTCCTATAATTCACCCCTCCACTTT. Residues: CASSTGGPSSYNSPLHF.

The CDR3 region is CASNPIGGGLHSPLHF. The CDR3 nucleotides are TGTGCCAGTAACCCCATTGGGGGAGGCCTGCACTCACCCCTCCACTTT. The rearrangement joins TRBV19 to TRBJ1-6; D might be TRBD1 (5 bases). V was shortened by 7 bases and J by 10 bases, with 23 bases between the two germline ends. Germline CDR1 is LNHDA and CDR2 is SQIVND (reference sequence). The CDR3 totals 16 residues. Full variable domain (rest looked up from reference TRBV19 and TRBJ1-6): DGGITQSPKYLFRKEGQNVTLSCEQNLNHDAMYWYRQDPGQGLRLIYYSQIVNDFQKGDIAEGYSVSREKKESFPLTVTSAQKNPTAFYLCASNPIGGGLHSPLHFGNGTRLTVT.

V usage is TRBV28 and J usage is TRBJ1-6; D remains ambiguous. The CDR3 totals 14 residues. V was cut by 4 bases and J by 7 bases, with 11 bases left in between. Germline-derived CDR1 and CDR2 are MDHEN and SYDVKM. This chain's CDR3 is CASSSGITNSPLHF. CDR3 coding DNA: TGTGCCAGCAGTTCCGGGATAACCAATTCACCCCTCCACTTT.

The rearrangement uses TRBV4-1 and TRBJ1-2, with 9 positions matching TRBD1. This CDR3 is 18 amino acids long. The J segment lost 4 bases and the V segment lost 3 bases, leaving 15 bases of the junction unmatched. Germline V CDR1 and CDR2: MGHRA, YSYEKL. Here the CDR3 reads CASSQPNRYRGLSYGYTF. CDR3 DNA: TGCGCCAGCAGCCAGCCGAATAGATACAGGGGGCTAAGCTATGGCTACACCTTC.

The gene calls are TRBV25-1 and TRBJ1-2; 10 bases are a match to TRBD1. Per germline, CDR1 MGHDK and CDR2 SYGVNS. J lost 7 bases, V lost 6 bases, and 5 bases had no gene match. This CDR3 spans 13 amino acids. CDR3 DNA: TGTGCCAGCAGCCTCGGACAGGGGGGTGGCTACACCTTC. Protein: CASSLGQGGGYTF.

CDR3 region: CASSPGTTLREKLFF. CDR3 bases: TGTGCCAGCAGCCCTGGGACAACTCTCCGGGAAAAACTGTTTTTT. This chain links TRBV5-5 with TRBJ1-4, with a weak D call TRBD1 (6 bases). Germline CDR1 reads SGHKS; CDR2 reads YYEKEE (reference sequence). This CDR3 is built from 15 residues. V lost 4 bases and J 8 bases, leaving 18 bases between the germline ends.

The chain uses TRBV7-8 and TRBJ2-5; 7 bases are a match to TRBD1. Losses at the gene ends were 0 bases for V and 4 bases for J; bases not matched to a gene: 5. Looked up from germline, CDR1 is SGHVS and CDR2 is FQNEAQ. There are 15 residues in the CDR3. The CDR3 is CASSLANTGAETQYF. In DNA form, the CDR3 reads TGTGCCAGCAGCTTAGCGAATACAGGGGCAGAGACCCAGTACTTC.

The chain's CDR3 is CASRSGGSGNNQPQHF. The CDR3 DNA is TGTGCCAGCAGGAGTGGTGGCTCGGGTAACAATCAGCCCCAGCATTTT. The chain is built from TRBV27 and TRBJ1-5; D not certain. The V end was cut by 6 bases, the J end by 3 bases, with 18 bases between. Germline values: CDR1 MNHEY, CDR2 SMNVEV (reference sequence). The CDR3 has 16 residues.

This clone was counted between two and nine times. The chain employs TRBV6-5 and TRBJ2-5, with 11 bases lining up with TRBD2. Trimming took 6 bases from V and 2 from J; bases not matched to a gene: 5. The germline V gene encodes CDR1 MNHEY and CDR2 SVGAGI. The CDR3 runs 15 residues. CDR3 residues: CASSGLAGLQETQYF. The CDR3 bases are TGTGCCAGCAGCGGACTAGCGGGTTTACAAGAGACCCAGTACTTC.

The V and J genes are TRBV10-3 and TRBJ1-1; TRBD1 aligns across 9 bases. Looked up from germline, CDR1 is ENHRY and CDR2 is SYGVKD. V dropped 4 bases and J dropped 5; count of bases not matched to a gene: 5. This CDR3 region has 14 residues. CDR3 nucleotide sequence: TGTGCCATCAGTGCTTCACAGGGGGCGACTGAAGCTTTCTTT. Residues: CAISASQGATEAFF.

The chain combines TRBV15 with TRBJ1-1; D possibly corresponds to TRBD1 (6 bases). This CDR3 contains 15 residues. CDR1 and CDR2 (germline): LNHNV, YYDKDF (reference sequence). Between the trimmed V and J ends, which lost 0 bases and 5 bases, there was a span of 13 bases. CDR3 in DNA: TGTGCCACCAGCAGAGATTTAAACAGGGCAACTGAAGCTTTCTTT. Translated: CATSRDLNRATEAFF.

This chain uses TRBV27 with TRBJ2-4; D may be TRBD1 (5 bases). Germline-derived CDR1 and CDR2 are MNHEY and SMNVEV (reference sequence). Deletions cut 5 bases from V and 8 bases from J, with 10 bases between. The CDR3 runs to 12 residues. The CDR3 is CASSPQGDIQYF. In DNA, the CDR3 is TGTGCCAGCAGTCCCCAGGGTGACATTCAGTACTTC.

J is TRBJ2-5 and V is TRBV9, with 9 bases matching TRBD2. CDR1 and CDR2 from the germline V gene are SGDLS and YYNGEE. The CDR3 runs to 16 residues. Unmatched junction bases numbered 9, after V lost 1 base and J lost 5 bases. In nucleotides, the CDR3 is TGTGCCAGCAGCGTATCCGCGGGAGGGGTGGAGGAGACCCAGTACTTC. Translated, it gives CASSVSAGGVEETQYF.

The J gene is TRBJ1-4, the V gene TRBV30; D uncertain. The CDR3 runs 13 residues. Germline CDR1 and CDR2: GTSNPN and SVGIG (reference sequence). The ends were cut back, 0 bases at V and 3 bases at J, with 5 bases in the middle. The CDR3 DNA follows: TGTGCCTGGAGTGTTGGCTCTAATGAAAAACTGTTTTTT. As protein: CAWSVGSNEKLFF.

J is TRBJ2-1 and V is TRBV2; unclear D gene. The V end lost 5 bases, the J end lost 2 bases, and 7 bases lay between the germline ends. The germline V gene encodes CDR1 SNHLY and CDR2 FYNNEI. This CDR3 has 13 amino acids. CDR3 amino acids: CASSPQTYNEQFF. The CDR3 nucleotides read TGTGCCAGCAGTCCCCAAACCTACAATGAGCAGTTCTTC.

The V and J genes are TRBV2 and TRBJ1-2; 9 bases match TRBD1. J lost 7 bases, V lost 3 bases, and 9 bases had no gene match. Germline V gene lookup returns CDR1 SNHLY and CDR2 FYNNEI. This CDR3 region has 15 residues. The CDR3 region is CASSERGQGSGGYTF. CDR3 sequence (DNA): TGTGCCAGCAGTGAGAGGGGACAGGGTTCCGGTGGCTACACCTTC.

The chain uses TRBV19 and TRBJ1-4, with a weak D call TRBD1 (6 bases). Germline CDR1 is LNHDA and CDR2 is SQIVND (reference sequence). CDR3 size: 15 residues. V lost 3 bases to trimming and J lost 5 bases, with 13 bases between them. CDR3 nucleotides: TGTGCCAGTAGTATCCAGACAGGCCCGAATGAAAAACTGTTTTTT. This codes for CASSIQTGPNEKLFF.

This clone was counted once. V is TRBV4-2 and J is TRBJ2-1; D not certain. CDR3 length: 13 amino acids. Germline V lookup: CDR1 LGHNA, CDR2 YNFKEQ. Trimming took 1 base from V and 8 from J, leaving 9 bases between them. CDR3 bases: TGTGCCAGCAGCCAAGGTTTCATGTATGAGCAGTTCTTC. Protein: CASSQGFMYEQFF.

The chain couples TRBV28 to TRBJ1-1; D is perhaps TRBD1 (5 bases). Germline V gene sequence: CDR1 MDHEN, CDR2 SYDVKM. Trimming shortened V by 3 bases and J by 1 base, and 9 bases separated the two germline ends. The CDR3 covers 14 residues. CDR3 amino acids: CASSFWQGNTEAFF. CDR3 coding DNA: TGTGCCAGCAGTTTCTGGCAGGGGAACACTGAAGCTTTCTTT. Together with reference TRBV28 and TRBJ1-1, the CDR3 gives the full variable domain: DVKVTQSSRYLVKRTGEKVFLECVQDMDHENMFWYRQDPGLGLRLIYFSYDVKMKEKGDIPEGYSVSREKKERFSLILESASTNQTSMYLCASSFWQGNTEAFFGQGTRLTVV.

The J gene is TRBJ2-2, the V gene TRBV4-2; weak D call: TRBD2 (6 bases). The CDR3 is made up of 14 amino acids. Germline V CDR1 and CDR2: LGHNA, YNFKEQ. Trimming cost V 1 base and J 5 bases, with 8 bases left between them. Written as DNA, the CDR3 is TGTGCCAGCAGCCAAGGCCGGGAGACCGGGGAGCTGTTTTTT. Protein: CASSQGRETGELFF.

CDR3 protein: CASSQMAALNTEAFF. The CDR3 bases are TGTGCCAGCAGCCAAATGGCGGCGTTGAACACTGAAGCTTTCTTT. The chain carries TRBV3-1 (or the pseudogene TRBV3-2) and TRBJ1-1; no clear D. CDR1 is LGHDT, CDR2 YNNKEL, per germline (reference sequence). This CDR3 spans 15 amino acids. V lost 2 bases, J lost 0 bases, and 10 bases lay in between.